The 27 T cell receptor beta chains below come from one sample, sequenced in a study of CD8+ T cells in alopecia areata. Noted treatment: oral pan-JAK inhibitor, 5-10 mg twice daily. As the sequencing template, cDNA was produced by extracting RNA and reverse transcribing it. The table came from immunoSEQ multiplex PCR; TCRdb's copy has only in-frame clones and leaves some out. The sample lists over 250,000 clones, about three fifths occurring once. Sequenced here: CD4+ T cells sorted from blood, sampled around week 53, from a patient treated with tofacitinib. The receptor source for this set is a human donor with alopecia areata.

In this sample, this clone turned up a few times. The chain is built from TRBV29-1 and TRBJ1-1; 8 bases are shared with TRBD1. J lost 5 bases, V lost 7 bases, and 9 bases had no gene match. CDR1 is SQVTM and CDR2 is ANQGSEA in the germline V gene. The CDR3 covers 13 residues. Here the CDR3 reads CSGTTGAGTEAFF. CDR3 nucleotide sequence: TGCAGCGGGACGACAGGGGCGGGGACTGAAGCTTTCTTT.

The gene calls are TRBV14 and TRBJ1-6; 8 nucleotides line up with TRBD1. Germline V gene lookup returns CDR1 SGHDN and CDR2 FVKESK. V lost 0 bases and J lost 13; bases outside the gene matches: 8. This CDR3 has 15 residues. The CDR3 reads CASSQEGQVHFPLHF. CDR3 nucleotides: TGTGCCAGCAGCCAAGAGGGACAGGTTCATTTTCCCCTCCACTTT.

Only a few counts were recorded for this clone. The chain is built from TRBV23-1 and TRBJ2-1; 12 bases fit TRBD2. TRBV23-1 is given ORF status, its function remaining uncertain. The CDR3 runs to 15 residues. Losses at the gene ends were 11 bases for V and 10 bases for J; bases not matched to a gene: 15. This CDR3 is CAEGVSTSGGREQFF. The CDR3 bases are TGCGCCGAAGGGGTTTCGACTAGCGGGGGCCGGGAGCAGTTCTTC.

The V and J genes are TRBV9 and TRBJ2-1, with 9 bases identical to TRBD2. With V trimmed by 1 base and J by 5 bases, 4 bases remained unmatched. Per germline, CDR1 SGDLS and CDR2 YYNGEE. CDR3 length equals 15 residues. The CDR3 nucleotides are TGTGCCAGCAGCGTAAGCGGGGGGCCCCACAATGAGCAGTTCTTC. Translation gives CASSVSGGPHNEQFF.

This chain joins TRBV2 and TRBJ2-5, with 8 bases fitting TRBD1. CDR1 and CDR2 (germline): SNHLY, FYNNEI. J lost 4 bases, V lost 5 bases, and 6 bases had no gene match. The CDR3 totals 14 residues. CDR3 DNA: TGTGCCAGCAGTCCCACAACAGGGGGAGAGACCCAGTACTTC. Translation: CASSPTTGGETQYF.

V usage is TRBV29-1 and J usage is TRBJ1-1; 12 nucleotides align to TRBD1. V shed 6 bases, J shed 6 bases, and the junction held 5 bases outside the gene matches. The CDR3 is 13 amino acids. The germline gives CDR1 SQVTM, CDR2 ANQGSEA. Here the CDR3 reads CSVEGQGASEAFF. The CDR3 region has the DNA TGCAGCGTCGAGGGACAGGGGGCTTCTGAAGCTTTCTTT. Full variable domain (rest looked up from reference TRBV29-1 and TRBJ1-1): SAVISQKPSRDICQRGTSLTIQCQVDSQVTMMFWYRQQPGQSLTLIATANQGSEATYESGFVIDKFPISRPNLTFSTLTVSNMSPEDSSIYLCSVEGQGASEAFFGQGTRLTVV.

This clone came up a few times. This chain connects TRBV27 to TRBJ2-3; TRBD2 is a possible D gene (6 bases). The CDR3 consists of 12 residues. The V gene's germline CDR1 is MNHEY and CDR2 SMNVEV (reference sequence). V lost 5 bases, J lost 9 bases, and 12 bases lay in between. The CDR3 DNA is TGTGCCAGCAGTCGGGGAGGTATCACGCAGTATTTT. Its protein is CASSRGGITQYF.

This clone was seen a handful of times. The chain carries TRBV29-1 and TRBJ1-2, with D perhaps matching TRBD1 (5 bases). Germline V gene data show CDR1 as SQVTM and CDR2 as ANQGSEA. The ends were cut back, 4 bases at V and 0 bases at J, with 12 bases in the middle. This CDR3 is 14 amino acids long. CDR3: CSVAPGLTNYGYTF. As DNA, the CDR3 is TGCAGCGTTGCCCCAGGGCTCACTAACTATGGCTACACCTTC.

This clone was recorded a few times. The chain employs TRBV10-3 and TRBJ2-2; D is undetermined. The V gene lost 2 bases and the J gene lost 2 bases, with 12 bases spanning the gap. This CDR3 is built from 16 residues. Germline loops: CDR1 ENHRY, CDR2 SYGVKD. CDR3 region: CAISEASPSNTGELFF. CDR3 nucleotides: TGTGCCATCAGTGAGGCGAGTCCCTCAAACACCGGGGAGCTGTTTTTT.

The CDR3 protein is CASSLDEGRNTEAFF. The CDR3 coding sequence is TGTGCCAGCAGCTTAGATGAGGGGAGGAACACTGAAGCTTTCTTT. The V and J genes are TRBV7-9 and TRBJ1-1; D is perhaps TRBD1 (5 bases). This CDR3 is built from 15 residues. Trimming left V 1 base short and J 1 base short, with 10 bases between. The V gene's germline CDR1 is SEHNR and CDR2 FQNEAQ (reference sequence).

The chain joins TRBV5-6 to TRBJ2-7, with D perhaps matching TRBD1 or TRBD2 (5 bases each). The V gene's germline CDR1 is SGHDT and CDR2 YYEEEE. V was pared by 0 bases and J by 6 bases, with 13 bases between. The CDR3 covers 14 residues. CDR3 nucleotide sequence: TGTGCCAGCAGCTTGGTCGGGGCGAGTGGCGAGCAGTACTTC. Amino acids: CASSLVGASGEQYF.

The rearrangement joins TRBV7-2 to TRBJ1-1; 10 nucleotides align to TRBD1. V shed 3 bases, J shed 4 bases, and the junction held 5 bases outside the gene matches. CDR3 length equals 15 residues. CDR1 SGHTA and CDR2 FQGNSA come from the germline V gene. The CDR3 is CASSLGQGIGTEAFF. The CDR3, as DNA: TGTGCCAGCAGCTTGGGACAGGGGATAGGCACTGAAGCTTTCTTT.

In nucleotides, the CDR3 is TGCAGCGTTGCTACTTCCTACGAGCAGTACTTC. Residues: CSVATSYEQYF. The rearrangement joins TRBV29-1 to TRBJ2-7; D not resolved. This CDR3 is built from 11 residues. Germline CDR1 and CDR2: SQVTM and ANQGSEA. Trimming cost V 4 bases and J 1 base, with 5 bases left between them.

This clone was seen more than once but under ten times. The genes are TRBV2 and TRBJ1-5; 8 bases map to TRBD1. CDR1 and CDR2 from the germline V gene are SNHLY and FYNNEI. CDR3 size: 15 residues. The V gene end was trimmed by 2 bases and the J gene end by 2 bases; junction bases not matched to a gene: 2. CDR3 sequence: CASSESGGGNQPQHF. CDR3 DNA sequence: TGTGCCAGCAGTGAATCAGGGGGCGGCAATCAGCCCCAGCATTTT. Complete variable domain (other parts from reference TRBV2 and TRBJ1-5): EPEVTQTPSHQVTQMGQEVILRCVPISNHLYFYWYRQILGQKVEFLVSFYNNEISEKSEIFDDQFSVERPDGSNFTLKIRSTKLEDSAMYFCASSESGGGNQPQHFGDGTRLSIL.

This clone was picked up a small number of times. This sequence joins TRBV30 and TRBJ2-5, with D perhaps matching TRBD1 (6 bases). The CDR3 has 14 amino acids. The germline gives CDR1 GTSNPN, CDR2 SVGIG (reference sequence). V lost 2 bases and J lost 1, with 11 bases in between. CDR3 coding DNA: TGTGCCTGGAGTCTAGGGACAATCCAAGAGACCCAGTACTTC. Protein sequence: CAWSLGTIQETQYF.

The chain carries TRBV7-9 and TRBJ1-2; unclear D gene. The CDR3 covers 13 residues. V was pared by 3 bases and J by 2 bases, with 7 bases between. Per the germline V gene, CDR1 is SEHNR and CDR2 is FQNEAQ (reference sequence). CDR3 nucleotides: TGTGCCAGCAGCTTGGTTAACAACTATGGCTACACCTTC. Protein product: CASSLVNNYGYTF.

The chain combines TRBV5-1 with TRBJ1-2; 9 nucleotides line up with TRBD1. The CDR3 extends over 14 amino acids. Trimming cost V 5 bases and J 6 bases; bases outside gene matches: 8. CDR1 is SGHRS and CDR2 is YFSETQ in the germline V gene. CDR3 DNA sequence: TGCGCCAGCAGAGAAGGGACAGGGAATCATGGCTACACCTTC. Its translation is CASREGTGNHGYTF.

The chain links TRBV19 to TRBJ2-1; D gene unclear. This CDR3 has 12 residues. Germline V gives CDR1 LNHDA, CDR2 SQIVND (reference sequence). V was clipped by 7 bases and J by 9 bases, with 13 bases between them. The CDR3 region is CASKLGGGEQFF. The CDR3, as DNA: TGTGCCAGTAAGTTGGGTGGTGGTGAGCAGTTCTTC.

The rearrangement joins TRBV13 to TRBJ1-2, with D perhaps matching TRBD1 (5 bases). V lost 5 bases to trimming and J lost 5 bases, with 15 bases between them. Germline assignment: CDR1 PRHDT and CDR2 FYEKMQ (reference sequence). This CDR3 has 14 amino acids. For the CDR3, the DNA is TGTGCCAGCAGCCTAATGTCAGGGCAATATGGCTACACCTTC. Amino acids: CASSLMSGQYGYTF. Filled out from reference TRBV13 and TRBJ1-2, the complete variable domain reads AAGVIQSPRHLIKEKRETATLKCYPIPRHDTVYWYQQGPGQDPQFLISFYEKMQSDKGSIPDRFSAQQFSDYHSELNMSSLELGDSALYFCASSLMSGQYGYTFGSGTRLTVV.

The V and J genes are TRBV15 and TRBJ2-7, with 12 bases fitting TRBD2. From germline, CDR1 is LNHNV and CDR2 YYDKDF (reference sequence). V gave up 3 bases and J gave up 1 base; unmatched junction bases: 4. This CDR3 contains 16 residues. Here the CDR3 DNA reads TGTGCCACCAGCAGGGGACTAGCGGGCAATTCCTACGAGCAGTACTTC. Amino acids: CATSRGLAGNSYEQYF.

This chain uses TRBV5-4 with TRBJ2-3; 13 nucleotides match TRBD2. This CDR3 is built from 16 residues. V was pared by 4 bases and J by 2 bases, with 4 bases of the junction left unmatched. Germline V gene sequence: CDR1 SGHNT, CDR2 YYREEE (reference sequence). CDR3 DNA sequence: TGTGCCAGCAGCGCTGGACTAGCGGGGGTCACAGATACGCAGTATTTT. Amino acids: CASSAGLAGVTDTQYF.

This clone was detected a few times. The rearrangement links TRBV19 to TRBJ1-5; no reliable D call. V lost 5 bases and J lost 0, with 8 bases in between. Germline lookup yields CDR1 LNHDA and CDR2 SQIVND (reference sequence). This CDR3 comprises 14 residues. CDR3 in amino acids: CASSGGPSNQPQHF. DNA of the CDR3: TGTGCCAGTAGTGGAGGACCTAGCAATCAGCCCCAGCATTTT.

This rearrangement joins TRBV6-1 to TRBJ2-7; tentative D call: TRBD1 (6 bases). Germline CDR1 reads MNHNS; CDR2 reads SASEGT. This CDR3 is 11 amino acids long. The V end was cut by 7 bases, the J end by 3 bases, with 7 bases between. The CDR3 DNA follows: TGTGCCAGCAAACAGGGCTACGAGCAGTACTTC. This codes for CASKQGYEQYF.

The V call is TRBV25-1, the J call TRBJ1-4, with D possibly being TRBD1 (6 bases). V lost 5 bases and J 3 bases, leaving 16 bases between the germline ends. Germline lookup yields CDR1 MGHDK and CDR2 SYGVNS. The CDR3 length is 16 residues. This CDR3 is CASSPLPRGPNEKLFF. As DNA, the CDR3 is TGTGCCAGCAGTCCCCTCCCCAGGGGACCTAATGAAAAACTGTTTTTT.

The gene calls are TRBV11-2 and TRBJ1-2; D call uncertain. With 1 base removed from V and 1 base from J, the gap between germline ends came to 7 bases. The CDR3 is made up of 14 amino acids. Germline V lookup: CDR1 SGHAT, CDR2 FQNNGV. The CDR3 here is CASSLGRFNYGYTF. CDR3 coding DNA: TGTGCCAGCAGCTTAGGCCGTTTTAACTATGGCTACACCTTC.

The CDR3 reads CASSFGLNTGELFF. CDR3 nucleotide sequence: TGCGCCAGCAGCTTCGGACTGAACACCGGGGAGCTGTTTTTT. J is TRBJ2-2 and V is TRBV5-1; a weak D match, TRBD2 (5 bases). The CDR3 has 14 amino acids. The germline V and J ends were trimmed by 2 bases and 1 base, with 6 bases remaining between them. The germline CDR1 and CDR2 sequences are SGHRS and YFSETQ.

In this sample, this clone turned up a few times. The rearrangement uses TRBV7-2 and TRBJ2-3; D call uncertain. Germline-derived CDR1 and CDR2 are SGHTA and FQGNSA. Trimming pared 6 bases from V and 6 bases from J, leaving 7 bases between. The CDR3 covers 11 residues. CDR3 residues: CASSGVDTQYF. CDR3 DNA: TGTGCCAGCAGTGGGGTGGATACGCAGTATTTT.